This TCR beta chain emerged from a study of T cell responses to AZD1222 COVID-19 vaccine. Points on this clone: Its antigen is still unknown.

Only in-frame clones appear in the TCRdb table, and some are missing; sequencing was by immunoSEQ multiplex PCR. The sample includes over 100,000 clones, about 88% of them seen just once. The germline V and J ends were trimmed by 3 bases and 6 bases, with 8 bases remaining between them. CDR1 is SGHTA, CDR2 FQGNSA, per germline. This CDR3 comprises 12 residues. Whole-study findings and limits: Baseline seropositives among AZD1222 recipients totaled only 5 to 7.

V and J are TRBV7-2 and TRBJ1-2, with D uncertain. This receptor was obtained from an adult in good health. The sample in question was peripheral blood, obtained on day 0 of AZD1222 vaccination. The CDR3 sequence: CASSLVGDGYTF. DNA of the CDR3: TGTGCCAGCAGCTTGGTAGGTGATGGCTACACCTTC.